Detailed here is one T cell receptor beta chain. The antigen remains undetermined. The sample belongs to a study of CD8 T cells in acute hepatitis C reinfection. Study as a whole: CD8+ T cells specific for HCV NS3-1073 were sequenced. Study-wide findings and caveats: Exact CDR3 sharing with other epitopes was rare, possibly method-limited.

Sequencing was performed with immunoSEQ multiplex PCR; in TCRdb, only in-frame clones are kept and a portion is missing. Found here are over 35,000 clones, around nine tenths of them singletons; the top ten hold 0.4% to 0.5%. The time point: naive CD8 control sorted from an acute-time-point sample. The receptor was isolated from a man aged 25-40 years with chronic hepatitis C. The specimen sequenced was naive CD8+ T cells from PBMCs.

The CDR3 bases are TGTGCCAGCAGCGTGAGCCAGAACAAGGTGGGCCAGTACTTC. Translated, it gives CASSVSQNKVGQYF. The V gene is TRBV9, the J gene TRBJ2-5; D is uncertain. Between the trimmed V and J ends, which lost 2 bases and 10 bases, there was a span of 18 bases. In germline, CDR1 is SGDLS, CDR2 YYNGEE. CDR3 length equals 14 residues.